This TCR beta chain was sequenced in a study of cytomegalovirus exposure and HLA in healthy donors. The PCR contained 60 Vbeta and 13 Jbeta primers. Assay: immunoSEQ multiplex PCR; the TCRdb copy retains only in-frame clones and omits some. The top ten clones hold around 2.5% of a sample with around 150,000 clones, approximately 61% of them seen once. The CDR3 spans 15 residues. V lost 5 bases to trimming and J lost 4 bases, with 17 bases between them. Germline assignment: CDR1 MNHEY and CDR2 SMNVEV (reference sequence). In this sample, this clone turned up a few times. The sequence derives from a woman between 40 and 55 years old in good health and CMV-seronegative. The sequencing input was PBMCs. V is TRBV27 and J is TRBJ2-5, with D perhaps matching TRBD2 (6 bases). This CDR3 is CASSRRGSGGETQYF. DNA of the CDR3: TGTGCCAGCAGTCGCCGAGGGTCCGGGGGAGAGACCCAGTACTTC.